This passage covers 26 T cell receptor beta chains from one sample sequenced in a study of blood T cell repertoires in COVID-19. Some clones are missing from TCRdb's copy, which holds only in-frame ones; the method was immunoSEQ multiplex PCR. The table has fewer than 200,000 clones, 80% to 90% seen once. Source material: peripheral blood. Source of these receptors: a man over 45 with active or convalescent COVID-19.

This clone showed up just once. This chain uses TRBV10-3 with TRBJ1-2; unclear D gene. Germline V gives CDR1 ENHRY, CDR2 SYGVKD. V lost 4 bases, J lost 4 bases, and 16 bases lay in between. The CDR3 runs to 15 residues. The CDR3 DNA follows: TGTGCCATCAGTGCCCCCGCGGCGGAAATCTATGGCTACACCTTC. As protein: CAISAPAAEIYGYTF.

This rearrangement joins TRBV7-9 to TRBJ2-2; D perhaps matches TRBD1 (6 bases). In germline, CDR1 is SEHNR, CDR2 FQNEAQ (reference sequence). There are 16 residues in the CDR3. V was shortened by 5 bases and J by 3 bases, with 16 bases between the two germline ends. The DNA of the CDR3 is TGTGCCAGCAGCCACCAGGGGTCTAGTTACACCGGGGAGCTGTTTTTT. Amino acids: CASSHQGSSYTGELFF. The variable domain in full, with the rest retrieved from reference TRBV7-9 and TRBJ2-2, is DTGVSQNPRHKITKRGQNVTFRCDPISEHNRLYWYRQTLGQGPEFLTYFQNEAQLEKSRLLSDRFSAERPKGSFSTLEIQRTEQGDSAMYLCASSHQGSSYTGELFFGEGSRLTVL.

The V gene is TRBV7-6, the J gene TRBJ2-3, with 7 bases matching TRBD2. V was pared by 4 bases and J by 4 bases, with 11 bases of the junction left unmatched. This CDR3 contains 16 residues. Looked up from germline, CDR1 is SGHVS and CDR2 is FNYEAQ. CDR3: CASSSYLAGEADTQYF. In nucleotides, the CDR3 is TGTGCCAGCAGCTCCTATCTCGCGGGAGAAGCAGATACGCAGTATTTT.

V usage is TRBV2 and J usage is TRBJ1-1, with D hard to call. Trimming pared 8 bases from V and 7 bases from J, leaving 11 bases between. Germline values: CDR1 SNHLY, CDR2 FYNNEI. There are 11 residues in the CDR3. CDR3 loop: CASQAPFEAFF. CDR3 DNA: TGTGCCAGCCAGGCACCCTTTGAAGCTTTCTTT.

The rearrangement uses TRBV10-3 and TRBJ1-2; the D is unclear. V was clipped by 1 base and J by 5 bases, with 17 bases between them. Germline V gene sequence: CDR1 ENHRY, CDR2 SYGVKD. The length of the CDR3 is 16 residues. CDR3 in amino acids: CAISEFTRDLRYGYTF. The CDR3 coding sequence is TGTGCCATCAGTGAGTTTACACGGGATCTGAGATATGGCTACACCTTC.

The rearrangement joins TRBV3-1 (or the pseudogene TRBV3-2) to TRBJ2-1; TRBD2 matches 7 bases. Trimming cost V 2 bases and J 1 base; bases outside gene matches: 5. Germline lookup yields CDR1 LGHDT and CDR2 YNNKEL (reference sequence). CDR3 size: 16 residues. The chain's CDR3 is CASSQLSGVSYNEQFF. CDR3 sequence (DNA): TGTGCCAGCAGCCAACTCAGCGGGGTATCCTACAATGAGCAGTTCTTC.

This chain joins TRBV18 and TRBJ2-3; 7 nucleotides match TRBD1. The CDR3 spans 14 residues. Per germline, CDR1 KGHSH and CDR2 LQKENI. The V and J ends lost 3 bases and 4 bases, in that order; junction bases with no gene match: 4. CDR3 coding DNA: TGTGCCAGCTCACCTACAGGGGCCTCAGATACGCAGTATTTT. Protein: CASSPTGASDTQYF.

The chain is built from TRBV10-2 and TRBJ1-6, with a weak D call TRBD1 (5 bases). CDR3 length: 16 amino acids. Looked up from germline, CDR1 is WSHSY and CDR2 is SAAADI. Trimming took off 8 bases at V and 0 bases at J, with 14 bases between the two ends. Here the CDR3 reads CASYQGSSSYNSPLHF. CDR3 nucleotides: TGCGCCAGCTATCAGGGTTCCAGCTCCTATAATTCACCCCTCCACTTT.

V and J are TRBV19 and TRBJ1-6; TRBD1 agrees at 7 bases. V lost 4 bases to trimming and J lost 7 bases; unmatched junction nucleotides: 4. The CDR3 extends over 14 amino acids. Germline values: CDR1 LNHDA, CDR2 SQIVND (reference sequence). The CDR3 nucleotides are TGTGCCAGTAGTACGGGACAGACAAATTCACCCCTCCACTTT. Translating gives CASSTGQTNSPLHF.

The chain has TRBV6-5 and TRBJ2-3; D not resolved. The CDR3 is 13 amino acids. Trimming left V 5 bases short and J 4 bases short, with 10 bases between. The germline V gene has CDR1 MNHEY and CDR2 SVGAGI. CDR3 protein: CASSQLRADTQYF. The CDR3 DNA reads TGTGCCAGCAGTCAACTACGGGCAGATACGCAGTATTTT.

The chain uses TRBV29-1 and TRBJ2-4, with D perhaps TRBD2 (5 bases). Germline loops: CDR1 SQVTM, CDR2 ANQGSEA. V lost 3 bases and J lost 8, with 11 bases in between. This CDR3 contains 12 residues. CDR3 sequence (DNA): TGCAGCGTTGAGGACGGTAGCGACATTCAGTACTTC. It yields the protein CSVEDGSDIQYF.

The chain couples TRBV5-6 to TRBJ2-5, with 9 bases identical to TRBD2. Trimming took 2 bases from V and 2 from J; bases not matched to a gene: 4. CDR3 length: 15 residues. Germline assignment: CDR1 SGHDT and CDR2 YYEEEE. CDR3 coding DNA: TGTGCCAGCAGCTTACTAGCGGGCACACAAGAGACCCAGTACTTC. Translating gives CASSLLAGTQETQYF. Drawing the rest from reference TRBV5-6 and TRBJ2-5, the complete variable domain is DAGVTQSPTHLIKTRGQQVTLRCSPKSGHDTVSWYQQALGQGPQFIFQYYEEEERQRGNFPDRFSGHQFPNYSSELNVNALLLGDSALYLCASSLLAGTQETQYFGPGTRLLVL.

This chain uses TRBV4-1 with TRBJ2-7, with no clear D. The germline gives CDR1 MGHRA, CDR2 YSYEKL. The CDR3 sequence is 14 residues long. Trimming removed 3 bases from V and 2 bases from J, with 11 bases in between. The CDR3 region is CASSHTPETYEQYF. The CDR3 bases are TGCGCCAGCAGCCATACCCCTGAGACCTACGAGCAGTACTTC.

Written as DNA, the CDR3 is TGTGCCAGCAGCCAAGTGGTACAGGGGAGCTGGAATACGCAGTATTTT. Encoded protein: CASSQVVQGSWNTQYF. The V and J genes are TRBV14 and TRBJ2-3, with TRBD1 identical over 7 bases. Germline CDR1 SGHDN, CDR2 FVKESK. V was clipped by 1 base and J by 7 bases; unmatched bases: 11. This CDR3 spans 16 amino acids.

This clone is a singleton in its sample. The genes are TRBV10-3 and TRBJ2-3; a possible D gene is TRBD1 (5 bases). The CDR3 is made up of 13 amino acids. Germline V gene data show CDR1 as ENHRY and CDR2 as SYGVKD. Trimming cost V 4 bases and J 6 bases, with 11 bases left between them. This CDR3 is CAISGGATDTQYF. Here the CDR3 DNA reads TGTGCCATCAGTGGTGGGGCCACGGATACGCAGTATTTT.

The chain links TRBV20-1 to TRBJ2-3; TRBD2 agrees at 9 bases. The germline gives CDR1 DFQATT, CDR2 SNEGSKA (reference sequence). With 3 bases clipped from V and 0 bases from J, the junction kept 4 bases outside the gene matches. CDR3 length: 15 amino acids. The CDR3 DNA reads TGCAGTGCTAGTGCGACTAGCGGTAGCACAGATACGCAGTATTTT. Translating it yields CSASATSGSTDTQYF.

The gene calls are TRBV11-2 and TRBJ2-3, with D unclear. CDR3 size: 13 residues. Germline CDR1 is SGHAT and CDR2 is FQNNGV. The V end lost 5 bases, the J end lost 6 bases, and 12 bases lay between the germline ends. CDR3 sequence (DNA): TGTGCCAGCAGCCTAAACCTGAGGGATACGCAGTATTTT. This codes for CASSLNLRDTQYF.

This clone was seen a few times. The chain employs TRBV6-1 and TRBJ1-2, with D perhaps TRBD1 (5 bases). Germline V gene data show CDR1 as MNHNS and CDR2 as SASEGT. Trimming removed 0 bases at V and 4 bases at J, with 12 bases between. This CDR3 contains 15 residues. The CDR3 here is CASSEALVGVYGYTF. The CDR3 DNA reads TGTGCCAGCAGTGAAGCTTTAGTAGGGGTCTATGGCTACACCTTC.

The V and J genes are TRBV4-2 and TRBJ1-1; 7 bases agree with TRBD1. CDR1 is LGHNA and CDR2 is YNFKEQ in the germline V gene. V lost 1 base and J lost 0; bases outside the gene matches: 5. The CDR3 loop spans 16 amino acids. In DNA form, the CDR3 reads TGTGCCAGCAGCCAAGGATCCGGGACAGTGAACACTGAAGCTTTCTTT. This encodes CASSQGSGTVNTEAFF.

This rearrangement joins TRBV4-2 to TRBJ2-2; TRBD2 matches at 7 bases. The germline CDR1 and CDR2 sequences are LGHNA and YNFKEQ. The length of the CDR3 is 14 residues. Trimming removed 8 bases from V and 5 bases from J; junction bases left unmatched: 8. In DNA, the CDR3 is TGTGCCAGCGGGAGGGAAGTTGGGACCGGGGAGCTGTTTTTT. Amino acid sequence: CASGREVGTGELFF.

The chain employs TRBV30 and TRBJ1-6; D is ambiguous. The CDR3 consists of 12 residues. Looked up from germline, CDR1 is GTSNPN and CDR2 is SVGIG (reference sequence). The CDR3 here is CASGRENSPLHF. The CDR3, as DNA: TGTGCTTCTGGACGGGAAAATTCACCCCTCCACTTT. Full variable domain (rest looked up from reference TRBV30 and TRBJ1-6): SQTIHQWPATLVQPVGSPLSLECTVEGTSNPNLYWYRQAAGRGLQLLFYSVGIGQISSEVPQNLSASRPQDRQFILSSKKLLLSDSGFYLCASGRENSPLHFGNGTRLTVT.

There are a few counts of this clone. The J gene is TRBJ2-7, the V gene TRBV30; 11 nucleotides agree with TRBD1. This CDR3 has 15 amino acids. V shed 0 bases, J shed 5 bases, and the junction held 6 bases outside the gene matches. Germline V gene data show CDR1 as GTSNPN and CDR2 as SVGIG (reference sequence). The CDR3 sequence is CAWSVGTGGRDEQYF. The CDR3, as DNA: TGTGCCTGGAGTGTCGGGACAGGGGGTAGGGACGAGCAGTACTTC. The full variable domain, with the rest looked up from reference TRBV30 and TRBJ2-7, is SQTIHQWPATLVQPVGSPLSLECTVEGTSNPNLYWYRQAAGRGLQLLFYSVGIGQISSEVPQNLSASRPQDRQFILSSKKLLLSDSGFYLCAWSVGTGGRDEQYFGPGTRLTVT.

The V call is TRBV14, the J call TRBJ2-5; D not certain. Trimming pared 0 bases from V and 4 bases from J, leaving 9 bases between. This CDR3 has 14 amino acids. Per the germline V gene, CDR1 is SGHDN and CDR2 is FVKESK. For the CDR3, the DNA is TGTGCCAGCAGCCAAGATCGAAGGAGAGAGACCCAGTACTTC. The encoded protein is CASSQDRRRETQYF.

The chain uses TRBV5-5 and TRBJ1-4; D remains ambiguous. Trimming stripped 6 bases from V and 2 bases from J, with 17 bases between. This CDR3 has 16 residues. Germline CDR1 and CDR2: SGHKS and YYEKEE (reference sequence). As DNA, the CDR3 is TGTGCCAGCACTAACCCGGCTGCCGGGACTAATGAAAAACTGTTTTTT. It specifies CASTNPAAGTNEKLFF. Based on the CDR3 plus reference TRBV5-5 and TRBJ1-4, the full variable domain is DAGVTQSPTHLIKTRGQQVTLRCSPISGHKSVSWYQQVLGQGPQFIFQYYEKEERGRGNFPDRFSARQFPNYSSELNVNALLLGDSALYLCASTNPAAGTNEKLFFGSGTQLSVL.

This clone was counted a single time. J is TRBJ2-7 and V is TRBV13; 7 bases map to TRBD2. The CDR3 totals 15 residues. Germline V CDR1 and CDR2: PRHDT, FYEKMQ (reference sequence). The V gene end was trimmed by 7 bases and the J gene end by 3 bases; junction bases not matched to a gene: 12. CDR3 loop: CASIRWRETCYEQYF. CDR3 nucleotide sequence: TGTGCCAGCATCCGTTGGCGGGAGACGTGCTACGAGCAGTACTTC.

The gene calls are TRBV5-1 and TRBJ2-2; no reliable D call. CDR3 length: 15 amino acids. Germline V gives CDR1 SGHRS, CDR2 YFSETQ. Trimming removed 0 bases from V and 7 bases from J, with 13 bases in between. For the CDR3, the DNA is TGCGCCAGCAGCTTGGTTAACGCCCCAGGCGGGGAGCTGTTTTTT. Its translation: CASSLVNAPGGELFF.